One T cell receptor beta chain is described in this entry. CDR3 length: 13 amino acids. V lost 7 bases and J lost 7, with 20 bases in between. Germline CDR1 reads SQVTM; CDR2 reads ANQGSEA. Only in-frame clones appear in the TCRdb table, and some are missing; sequencing was by immunoSEQ multiplex PCR. There are 65,000 to 75,000 clones in the sample; about four fifths occur only once, and roughly 4.8% lies in the top ten. This entry is derived from a study of blood T cell repertoires in COVID-19. The source material was peripheral blood. The sequence was collected from an older woman with acute or convalescent COVID-19. The rearrangement uses TRBV29-1 and TRBJ2-7, with a possible D match to TRBD2 (6 bases). CDR3 in DNA: TGCAGCGGGCTCGGGACGGGAGAGCGGGAGCAGTACTTC. Translated: CSGLGTGEREQYF.